One and the same sample provided the 24 T cell receptor beta chains below, sequenced in a study of siplizumab effects on memory and regulatory T cells. Profiling relied on immunoSEQ multiplex PCR, and the TCRdb table lists in-frame clones only, not all of them. The table includes 50,000 to 60,000 clones, roughly 87% detected once. The sequencing input was naive CD8+ T cells sorted from blood. All receptors come from a human donor in good health.

In regard to this clone: A junction boundary mismatches the germline segment, possibly from a read error. The CDR3 here is CASRAGLNAEAFF. The CDR3 region has the DNA TGTGCCAGCAGGGCCGGACTGAACGCTGAAGCTTTCTTT. The V gene is TRBV2, the J gene TRBJ1-1; D gene unclear. Looked up from germline, CDR1 is SNHLY and CDR2 is FYNNEI. CDR3 length: 13 amino acids.

J is TRBJ2-7 and V is TRBV6-4; the D gene is possibly TRBD1 (6 bases). The V end lost 6 bases, the J end lost 0 bases, and 24 bases lay between the germline ends. The germline V gene encodes CDR1 MRHNA and CDR2 SNTAGT. The CDR3 is 18 residues long. Written as DNA, the CDR3 is TGTGCCAGCAGAACCCAGCAGGGGAACCCGACGGGCTCCTACGAGCAGTACTTC. This translates into CASRTQQGNPTGSYEQYF.

In DNA, the CDR3 is TGTGCCAGTAGTATAGTGGCAGGTCTAAGCGAGCAGTACTTC. It translates to CASSIVAGLSEQYF. J is TRBJ2-7 and V is TRBV19; no clear D. The ends were cut back, 1 base at V and 6 bases at J, with 13 bases in the middle. Germline V gives CDR1 LNHDA, CDR2 SQIVND (reference sequence). The CDR3 contains 14 residues.

This chain links TRBV28 with TRBJ2-7; 7 nucleotides match TRBD2. The ends lost 7 bases at V and 7 bases at J; junction bases unmatched: 10. From germline, CDR1 is MDHEN and CDR2 SYDVKM. CDR3 size: 13 residues. The CDR3 region is CASTREEVWEQYF. For the CDR3, the DNA is TGTGCCAGCACTCGGGAGGAGGTGTGGGAGCAGTACTTC.

The chain links TRBV4-1 to TRBJ1-3; 7 bases line up with TRBD1. CDR1 and CDR2 (germline): MGHRA, YSYEKL. V gave up 4 bases and J gave up 4 bases; unmatched junction bases: 4. This CDR3 spans 14 amino acids. The CDR3 reads CASSPTGSGNTIYF. CDR3 DNA: TGCGCCAGCAGCCCGACAGGGTCCGGAAACACCATATATTTT.

The chain joins TRBV2 to TRBJ2-7; 9 bases map to TRBD2. V lost 2 bases to trimming and J lost 2 bases; unmatched junction nucleotides: 10. The germline gives CDR1 SNHLY, CDR2 FYNNEI. This CDR3 contains 17 residues. The CDR3 nucleotides read TGTGCCAGCAGTGAACTTGCGGGGGGGCACAGTCCCTACGAGCAGTACTTC. Amino acid sequence: CASSELAGGHSPYEQYF. Based on the CDR3 plus reference TRBV2 and TRBJ2-7, the full variable domain is EPEVTQTPSHQVTQMGQEVILRCVPISNHLYFYWYRQILGQKVEFLVSFYNNEISEKSEIFDDQFSVERPDGSNFTLKIRSTKLEDSAMYFCASSELAGGHSPYEQYFGPGTRLTVT.

The chain combines TRBV4-1 with TRBJ1-3; D not certain. The CDR3 spans 15 residues. Germline CDR1 reads MGHRA; CDR2 reads YSYEKL. Trimming removed 4 bases at V and 0 bases at J, with 10 bases between. The DNA of the CDR3 is TGCGCCAGCAGCCCCGGGGTGACCTCTGGAAACACCATATATTTT. This gives the protein CASSPGVTSGNTIYF.

J is TRBJ1-1 and V is TRBV5-8, with a weak D call TRBD1 (6 bases). V was shortened by 3 bases and J by 1 base, with 13 bases between the two germline ends. The CDR3 extends over 15 amino acids. Germline CDR1 SGHTS, CDR2 YDEGEE. As DNA, the CDR3 is TGTGCCAGCAGCTGGGGGGGGACATCGAACACTGAAGCTTTCTTT. Amino acids: CASSWGGTSNTEAFF.

The chain joins TRBV5-1 to TRBJ2-7; D uncertain. The CDR3 extends over 14 amino acids. From germline, CDR1 is SGHRS and CDR2 YFSETQ. Trimming pared 0 bases from V and 0 bases from J, leaving 7 bases between. CDR3 sequence: CASSLGHTSYEQYF. The CDR3 DNA reads TGCGCCAGCAGCTTGGGACATACCTCCTACGAGCAGTACTTC.

J is TRBJ2-1 and V is TRBV19; tentative D call: TRBD2 (8 bases). CDR1 LNHDA and CDR2 SQIVND come from the germline V gene (reference sequence). The germline V and J ends were trimmed by 3 bases and 4 bases, with 16 bases remaining between them. The CDR3 runs 16 residues. As DNA, the CDR3 is TGTGCCAGTAGTATCGAGGGGGCTAGCGGGTACAATGAGCAGTTCTTC. It codes for CASSIEGASGYNEQFF.

The V and J genes are TRBV27 and TRBJ2-7; 7 nucleotides line up with TRBD1. The germline V gene encodes CDR1 MNHEY and CDR2 SMNVEV (reference sequence). The CDR3 is 16 residues long. The ends lost 6 bases at V and 2 bases at J; junction bases unmatched: 13. CDR3 amino acids: CASRDNRGPRTYEQYF. The CDR3 nucleotides are TGTGCCAGCAGGGACAACAGGGGACCTCGGACCTACGAGCAGTACTTC.

This clone was recorded only once. The chain carries TRBV6-1 and TRBJ2-1, with 11 nucleotides matching TRBD1. Germline CDR1 MNHNS, CDR2 SASEGT. Trimming removed 3 bases from V and 6 bases from J; junction bases left unmatched: 7. The CDR3 length is 16 residues. DNA for the CDR3: TGTGCCAGCAGTGATAACCCGGGACAGGGGGGCAATGAGCAGTTCTTC. Translated, it gives CASSDNPGQGGNEQFF.

This chain uses TRBV29-1 with TRBJ2-1, with TRBD2 identical over 8 bases. The germline CDR1 and CDR2 sequences are SQVTM and ANQGSEA. This CDR3 has 13 amino acids. The V segment lost 8 bases and the J segment 0 bases; nucleotides outside the gene matches: 3. CDR3 DNA sequence: TGCAGCACTAGCGGAGGCTCCTACAATGAGCAGTTCTTC. Translating it yields CSTSGGSYNEQFF.

The chain recombines TRBV21-1 with TRBJ1-2; the table's TRBD1 call for D was not verified on the DNA. TRBV21-1 is a listed pseudogene. The CDR3 length is 14 residues. The CDR3 loop is CASSPGDTNYGYTF. In nucleotides, the CDR3 is TGTGCCAGCAGCCCCGGGGACACGAACTATGGCTACACCTTC.

This chain links TRBV4-1 with TRBJ1-2; 7 bases fit TRBD1. CDR3 length: 14 amino acids. In germline, CDR1 is MGHRA, CDR2 YSYEKL. V trimming: 4 bases; J trimming: 6 bases; junction bases outside the gene matches: 8. CDR3 sequence reads: CASSPLQGDHGYTF. For the CDR3, the DNA is TGCGCCAGCAGCCCCCTCCAGGGGGACCATGGCTACACCTTC.

This sequence joins TRBV19 and TRBJ2-5; 8 nucleotides align to TRBD1. V shed 1 base and J 5 bases; nucleotides not matched to a gene: 9. Germline V CDR1 and CDR2: LNHDA, SQIVND (reference sequence). The CDR3 loop spans 16 amino acids. The CDR3 nucleotides are TGTGCCAGTAGTATAGCCCTCACCCGACAGGGGGAGACCCAGTACTTC. Amino acids: CASSIALTRQGETQYF. Combining the CDR3 with reference TRBV19 and TRBJ2-5 gives the whole variable domain DGGITQSPKYLFRKEGQNVTLSCEQNLNHDAMYWYRQDPGQGLRLIYYSQIVNDFQKGDIAEGYSVSREKKESFPLTVTSAQKNPTAFYLCASSIALTRQGETQYFGPGTRLLVL.

The gene calls are TRBV5-1 and TRBJ1-6; tentative D call: TRBD1 (6 bases). There are 17 residues in the CDR3. Looked up from germline, CDR1 is SGHRS and CDR2 is YFSETQ. The V end lost 4 bases, the J end lost 3 bases, and 17 bases lay between the germline ends. CDR3 sequence: CASSILGGDNYNSPLHF. The CDR3 DNA follows: TGCGCCAGCAGCATATTGGGGGGGGACAACTATAATTCACCCCTCCACTTT.

The chain uses TRBV9 and TRBJ2-7; either TRBD1 or TRBD2 may fit D (6 bases each). Germline assignment: CDR1 SGDLS and CDR2 YYNGEE. This CDR3 has 16 amino acids. The V end was cut by 0 bases, the J end by 3 bases, with 16 bases between. CDR3 bases: TGTGCCAGCAGCGTAGGAGGGGGAGGCATCAACTACGAGCAGTACTTC. The encoded protein is CASSVGGGGINYEQYF.

The rearrangement joins TRBV6-4 to TRBJ1-2; 7 bases are shared with TRBD1. This CDR3 contains 14 residues. V lost 6 bases and J lost 5; bases outside the gene matches: 9. Germline CDR1 reads MRHNA; CDR2 reads SNTAGT. CDR3 in amino acids: CASREDRYPYGYTF. Written as DNA, the CDR3 is TGTGCCAGCAGGGAGGACAGGTACCCATATGGCTACACCTTC.

V is TRBV6-5 and J is TRBJ2-7, with unresolved D. The CDR3 has 16 residues. Germline V gene lookup returns CDR1 MNHEY and CDR2 SVGAGI. Trimming left V 0 bases short and J 5 bases short, with 17 bases between. CDR3 protein: CASSYSEPPGPDEQYF. DNA for the CDR3: TGTGCCAGCAGTTACTCGGAACCGCCGGGTCCTGACGAGCAGTACTTC.

V and J are TRBV4-1 and TRBJ2-7; perhaps TRBD1 as D (5 bases). Trimming took 1 base from V and 3 from J, leaving 7 bases between them. The CDR3 spans 13 residues. CDR1 MGHRA and CDR2 YSYEKL come from the germline V gene. CDR3 sequence: CASSQVQGYEQYF. CDR3 bases: TGCGCCAGCAGCCAAGTGCAGGGCTACGAGCAGTACTTC.

The chain links TRBV19 to TRBJ2-7; D assignment may be TRBD1 or TRBD2 (6 bases each). V gave up 1 base and J gave up 6 bases, with 10 bases separating them. Germline loops: CDR1 LNHDA, CDR2 SQIVND (reference sequence). This CDR3 contains 13 residues. The CDR3 DNA sequence: TGTGCCAGTAGTATAGGTGGGGGGCGCGAGCAGTACTTC. It translates to CASSIGGGREQYF.

This chain connects TRBV7-2 to TRBJ2-3; TRBD2 matches at 10 bases. The CDR3 spans 17 residues. The junction had 7 bases not matched to a gene; V was cut back by 4 bases and J by 0 bases. From germline, CDR1 is SGHTA and CDR2 FQGNSA. As DNA, the CDR3 is TGTGCCAGCAGCTCGTTTATTAGCGGGGGGAGCACAGATACGCAGTATTTT. Amino acid sequence: CASSSFISGGSTDTQYF.

This clone has more than one count but fewer than ten. This chain links TRBV14 with TRBJ2-7, with D possibly TRBD2 on 6 matching bases. This CDR3 contains 15 residues. Trimming left V 2 bases short and J 2 bases short, with 13 bases between. Germline V CDR1 and CDR2: SGHDN, FVKESK. The CDR3 is CASSQRRAGTYEQYF. In DNA form, the CDR3 reads TGTGCCAGCAGCCAACGGAGGGCGGGGACCTACGAGCAGTACTTC.